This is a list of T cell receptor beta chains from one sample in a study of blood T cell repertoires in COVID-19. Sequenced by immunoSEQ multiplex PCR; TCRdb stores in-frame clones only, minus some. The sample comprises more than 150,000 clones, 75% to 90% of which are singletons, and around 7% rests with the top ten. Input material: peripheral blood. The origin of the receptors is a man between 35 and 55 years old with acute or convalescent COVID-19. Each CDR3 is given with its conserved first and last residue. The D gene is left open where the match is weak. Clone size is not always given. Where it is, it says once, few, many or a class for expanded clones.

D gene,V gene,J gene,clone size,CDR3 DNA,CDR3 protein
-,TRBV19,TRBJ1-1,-,TGTGCCAGTAGTACCCCCGGACAGTCCGCTGAAGCTTTCTTT,CASSTPGQSAEAFF
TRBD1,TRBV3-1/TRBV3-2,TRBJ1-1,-,TGTGCCAGCAGCCGAACACAGGGGGCCCGATCTGAAGCTTTCTTT,CASSRTQGARSEAFF
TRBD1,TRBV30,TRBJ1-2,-,TGTGCCTGGAGTGTAGGACAGGGGATCAGCTACACCTTC,CAWSVGQGISYTF
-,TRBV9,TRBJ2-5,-,TGTGCCAGCAGCGTAGGGGGGCAGGGGTTACAAGAGACCCAGTACTTC,CASSVGGQGLQETQYF
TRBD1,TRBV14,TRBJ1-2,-,TGTGCCAGCAGCCTCGGGACAGACCGCTACACCTTC,CASSLGTDRYTF
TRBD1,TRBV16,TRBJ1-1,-,TGTGCCAGCAGCCTATCGGGGACAGGGAACACTGAAGCTTTCTTT,CASSLSGTGNTEAFF
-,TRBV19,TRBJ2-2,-,TGTGCCAGTAGGGGAGCGGCAACGAACACCGGGGAGCTGTTTTTT,CASRGAATNTGELFF
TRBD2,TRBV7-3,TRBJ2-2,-,TGTGCCAGCAGCCCCTCGACTAGCGGGGGGAAACTGTTTTTT,CASSPSTSGGKLFF
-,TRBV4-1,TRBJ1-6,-,TGCGCCAGCAGCCAAGGGGAGGAAGCACCCCTCCACTTT,CASSQGEEAPLHF
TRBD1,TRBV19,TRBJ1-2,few,TGTGCCAGTAGTATACAGGGGGGAAAAAGTGGCTACACCTTC,CASSIQGGKSGYTF
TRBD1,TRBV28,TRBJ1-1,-,TGTGCCAGCAGTTTAATATTGACAGGGGGCGCTGAAGCTTTCTTT,CASSLILTGGAEAFF
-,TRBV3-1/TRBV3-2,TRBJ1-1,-,TGTGCCAGCAGCCAAGCCTCTATGTTAACTGAAGCTTTCTTT,CASSQASMLTEAFF
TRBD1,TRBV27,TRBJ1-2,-,TGTGCCAGCGGGGGACAGGGGGACTATGGCTACACCTTC,CASGGQGDYGYTF
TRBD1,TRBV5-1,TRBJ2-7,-,TGCGCCAGCAGCTTGCTCGACAGGGGCGTCGAGCAGTACTTC,CASSLLDRGVEQYF
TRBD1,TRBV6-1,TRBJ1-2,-,TGTGCCAGCAGTGAAGCAACAGGGGGCGTTCAGGGTGGCTACACCTTC,CASSEATGGVQGGYTF
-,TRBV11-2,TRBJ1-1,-,TGTGCCAGCAGCTTAGATCCGCGGGGGGCGGCTTTCTTT,CASSLDPRGAAFF
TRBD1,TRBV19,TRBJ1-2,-,TGTGCCAGTAGTCGACAGGGACAGGCATATGGCTACACCTTC,CASSRQGQAYGYTF
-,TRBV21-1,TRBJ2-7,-,TGTGCCAGCACCAGGGACAGATCCTACGAGCAGTACTTC,CASTRDRSYEQYF
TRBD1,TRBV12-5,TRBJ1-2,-,TGTGCTAGTGGTTTTGGGACAGGGCACTATGGCTACACCTTC,CASGFGTGHYGYTF
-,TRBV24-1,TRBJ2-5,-,TGTGCCACCGGTTGGGGGGGCCCAGAGACCCAGTACTTC,CATGWGGPETQYF
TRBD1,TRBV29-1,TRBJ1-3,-,TGCAGCGTTGGGACAGGGCCGGACACCATATATTTT,CSVGTGPDTIYF
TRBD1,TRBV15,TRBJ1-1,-,TGTGCCACCAGCAGGGCTTCCGGGACAGGGAACACTGAAGCTTTCTTT,CATSRASGTGNTEAFF
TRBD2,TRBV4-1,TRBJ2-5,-,TGCGCCAGCAGCCAAGAGTCTAGCGGGGGGGAGGAGACCCAGTACTTC,CASSQESSGGEETQYF
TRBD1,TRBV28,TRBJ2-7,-,TGTGCCAGCAGTTCCACAGGGGGCTCCTACGAGCAGTACTTC,CASSSTGGSYEQYF
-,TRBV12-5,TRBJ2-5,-,TGTGCTAGTGGTTTGGTGCAGGGGAGTTTAGGCCAAGAGACCCAGTACTTC,CASGLVQGSLGQETQYF
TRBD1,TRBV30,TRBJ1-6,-,TGTGCCTGGAGTCCCGGGACAGGGGGTTCTTCACCCCTCCACTTT,CAWSPGTGGSSPLHF
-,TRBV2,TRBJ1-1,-,TGTGCCAGCCGCAAAACGGGGTTGATGAACACTGAAGCTTTCTTT,CASRKTGLMNTEAFF
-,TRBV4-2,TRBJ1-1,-,TGTGCCAGCAGCCAAGAAGTACACAGTTTGAACACTGAAGCTTTCTTT,CASSQEVHSLNTEAFF
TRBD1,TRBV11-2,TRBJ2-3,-,TGTGCCAGCGGTGAGACAGGGGTAGATACGCAGTATTTT,CASGETGVDTQYF
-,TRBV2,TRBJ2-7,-,TGTGCCAGCAGCAGGACAGCTACTCCCGAGCAGTACTTC,CASSRTATPEQYF
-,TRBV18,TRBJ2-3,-,TGTGCCAGCTCGTTGACAAAGGATACGCAGTATTTT,CASSLTKDTQYF
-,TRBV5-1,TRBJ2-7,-,TGCGCCAGCAGCAGAGAACAGGCCTACGAGCAGTACTTC,CASSREQAYEQYF
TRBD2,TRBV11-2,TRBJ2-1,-,TGTGCCAGCAGACCTCTAGCGGGGGGGTCCTACAATGAGCAGTTCTTC,CASRPLAGGSYNEQFF
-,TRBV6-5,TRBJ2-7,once,TGTGCCAGCAGTTTCAGGGTCCCTCCCTACGAGCAGTACTTC,CASSFRVPPYEQYF
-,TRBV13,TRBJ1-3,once,TGTGCCAGCAGCTTAGCGAGCGGTCGCCTTTCTGGAAACACCATATATTTT,CASSLASGRLSGNTIYF
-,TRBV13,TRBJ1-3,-,TGTGCCAGCAGCTTATCGAGGTTCTCTGGAAACACCATATATTTT,CASSLSRFSGNTIYF
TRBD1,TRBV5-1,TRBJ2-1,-,TGCGCCAGCAGCTTGGAGGACAGGGACTACAATGAGCAGTTCTTC,CASSLEDRDYNEQFF
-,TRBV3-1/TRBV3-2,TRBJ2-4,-,TGTGCCAGCAGCCCGGGGGGCATTCTAGCCAAAAACATTCAGTACTTC,CASSPGGILAKNIQYF
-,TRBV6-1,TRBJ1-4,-,TGTGCCAGCAGTCTGCGGACAAACCCTAATGAAAAACTGTTTTTT,CASSLRTNPNEKLFF
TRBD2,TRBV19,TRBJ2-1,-,TGTGCCAGTAGTATAGGACTAGCGGACTACAATGAGCAGTTCTTC,CASSIGLADYNEQFF
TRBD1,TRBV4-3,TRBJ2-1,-,TGCGCCAGCAGCCAAAGCACAGGGGGTTACTACTACAATGAGCAGTTCTTC,CASSQSTGGYYYNEQFF
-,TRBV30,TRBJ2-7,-,TGTGCCTGGAGTGTAGGCGGACATCTCGACGAGCAGTACTTC,CAWSVGGHLDEQYF
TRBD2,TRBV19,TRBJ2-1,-,TGTGCCAGTAGTATAATACCGGGACTAGGGACCAACTACAATGAGCAGTTCTTC,CASSIIPGLGTNYNEQFF
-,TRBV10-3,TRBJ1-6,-,TGTGCCATCAGTGAGATATCCAATTCACCCCTCCACTTT,CAISEISNSPLHF
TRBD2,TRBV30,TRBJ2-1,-,TGTGCCTGGAGTATGGGACTAGCGGGGGGGCAGTTCTTC,CAWSMGLAGGQFF
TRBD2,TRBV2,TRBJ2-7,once,TGTGCCAGCAGTCCTAGCGGGGCAAACTACGAGCAGTACTTC,CASSPSGANYEQYF
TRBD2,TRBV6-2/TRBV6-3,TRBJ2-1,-,TGTGCCAGCAGCGCGGGGGGCTCCTACAATGAGCAGTTCTTC,CASSAGGSYNEQFF
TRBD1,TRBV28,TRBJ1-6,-,TGTGCCAGCAGTTCACAGGGGGCGAGAGGTTCCTATAATTCACCCCTCCACTTT,CASSSQGARGSYNSPLHF
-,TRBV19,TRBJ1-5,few,TGTGCCAGTAGCGCGGGGCGGGGAAGGGTCAGCAATCAGCCCCAGCATTTT,CASSAGRGRVSNQPQHF
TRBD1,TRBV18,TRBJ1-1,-,TGTGCCAGCTCACCATATAACAGGGGGCAGAGTGAAGCTTTCTTT,CASSPYNRGQSEAFF
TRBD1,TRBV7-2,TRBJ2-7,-,TGTGCCAGCAGCTTAACGGGCGGTGGACAGGGCTACGAGCAGTACTTC,CASSLTGGGQGYEQYF
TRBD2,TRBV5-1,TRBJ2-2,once,TGCGCCAGCAGCCCCCGACTAGCGGGGGGGCAGACCGGGGAGCTGTTTTTT,CASSPRLAGGQTGELFF
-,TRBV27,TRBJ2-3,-,TGTGCCAGCAGTTTATACCAGGCAAGCACAGATACGCAGTATTTT,CASSLYQASTDTQYF
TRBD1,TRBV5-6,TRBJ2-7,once,TGTGCCAGCCGAGGACAGGGGGGGACCTACGAGCAGTACTTC,CASRGQGGTYEQYF
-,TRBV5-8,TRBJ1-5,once,TGTGCCAGCAGCCTGAAGGGGGTCAATCAGCCCCAGCATTTT,CASSLKGVNQPQHF
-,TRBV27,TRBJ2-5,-,TGTGCCAGCAGTTTATTAGGGGATCGGGAGACCCAGTACTTC,CASSLLGDRETQYF